This T cell receptor (beta chain) was observed in a study of regulatory T cells in long-lasting Graves disease. Looking at the study overall: Graves' patients diagnosed newly had used antithyroid drugs under 3 months. Study findings and constraints: Fewer public clonotypes were shared by new patients (about 940) than by persistent patients (about 2,700).

At least ten counts were recorded for this clonotype. The antigen remains undetermined. Deletions cut 7 bases from V and 4 bases from J, with 14 bases between. Germline assignment: CDR1 SNHLY and CDR2 FYNNEI. The CDR3 is 14 residues long. Through Arm-PCR of CDR3 regions and iRepertoire HTBI primers, TCR beta libraries were built. TCRdb reprocessed the multiplex PCR reads via MiXCR and lists one record per CDR3 protein. The sample holds almost 450,000 distinct CDR3 sequences; about a sixth are singletons and the top ten take over 8.5%. Time point meaning: newly diagnosed GD, antithyroid drugs for less than 3 months. From RNA extracted from PBMCs, the TCR library was made. The data also belong to a second study, concerning T cells in Graves' hyperthyroidism and ophthalmopathy.

The TCR sequence derives from a woman in her 30s with Graves disease. V gene TRBV2 combines with J gene TRBJ2-4, with D perhaps TRBD1 or TRBD2 (5 bases each). This specimen consisted of peripheral blood mononuclear cells (PBMCs), obtained at new diagnosis, from a patient treated with antithyroid drugs. The chain's CDR3 is CASTTGTIKNIQYF. The CDR3, as DNA: TGTGCCAGCACTACCGGGACCATAAAAAACATTCAGTACTTC.